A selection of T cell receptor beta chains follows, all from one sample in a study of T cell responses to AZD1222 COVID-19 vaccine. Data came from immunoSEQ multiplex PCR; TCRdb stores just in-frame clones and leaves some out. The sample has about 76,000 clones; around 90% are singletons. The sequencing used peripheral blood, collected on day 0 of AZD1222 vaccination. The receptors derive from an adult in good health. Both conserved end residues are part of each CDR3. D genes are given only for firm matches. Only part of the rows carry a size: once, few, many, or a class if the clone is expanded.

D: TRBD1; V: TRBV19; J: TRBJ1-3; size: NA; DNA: TGTGCCAGTACCCCCGACAGGGCTGGAAACACCATATATTTT; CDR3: CASTPDRAGNTIYF
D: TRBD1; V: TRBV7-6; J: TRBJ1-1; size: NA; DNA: TGTGCCAGCAGCTTAACCGGGACAGGGGGGGTGTGGACTGAAGCTTTCTTT; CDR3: CASSLTGTGGVWTEAFF
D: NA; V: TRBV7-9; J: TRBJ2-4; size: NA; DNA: TGTGCCAGCAGCTCACTAAACATTCAGTACTTC; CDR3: CASSSLNIQYF
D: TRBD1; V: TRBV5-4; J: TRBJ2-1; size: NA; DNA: TGTGCCAGCAGCAACCGGGACAGGGGTGACAATGAGCAGTTCTTC; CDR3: CASSNRDRGDNEQFF
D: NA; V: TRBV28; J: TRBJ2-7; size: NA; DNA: TGTGCCAGCCGAGTCAATGGGGGAGGGGGGCAGTACTTC; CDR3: CASRVNGGGGQYF
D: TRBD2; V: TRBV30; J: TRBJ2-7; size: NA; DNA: TGTGCCTGGAGTGCGGCTAGCGGGCCAAACTACGAGCAGTACTTC; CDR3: CAWSAASGPNYEQYF
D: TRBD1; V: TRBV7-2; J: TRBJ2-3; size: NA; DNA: TGTGCCAGCAGCTTAGGAAAAGGGGGCGGCACAGATACGCAGTATTTT; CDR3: CASSLGKGGGTDTQYF
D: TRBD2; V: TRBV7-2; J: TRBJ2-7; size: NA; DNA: TGTGCCAGCAGCCTTAGGCCGCCAGCGGGAGGCTCCCACGAGCAGTACTTC; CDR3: CASSLRPPAGGSHEQYF
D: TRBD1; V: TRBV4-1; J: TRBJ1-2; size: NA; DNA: TGCGCCAGCAGCCAACCCGGGACAGGGGGCGACGGCTACACCTTC; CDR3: CASSQPGTGGDGYTF
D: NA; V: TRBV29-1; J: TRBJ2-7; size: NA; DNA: TGCAGCGTTGACGTAGGGGAGGCCTACGAGCAGTACTTC; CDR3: CSVDVGEAYEQYF
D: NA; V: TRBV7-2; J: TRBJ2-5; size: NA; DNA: TGTGCCAGCAGCTTCGACCCGCAAGAGACCCAGTACTTC; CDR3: CASSFDPQETQYF
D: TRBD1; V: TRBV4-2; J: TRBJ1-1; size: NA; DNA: TGTGCCAGCAGGAACAGGGGGGTTACTGAAGCTTTCTTT; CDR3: CASRNRGVTEAFF
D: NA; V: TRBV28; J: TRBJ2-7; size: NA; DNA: TGTGCCAGCAGCTTGCTAGCGTTCGAGCAGTACTTC; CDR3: CASSLLAFEQYF
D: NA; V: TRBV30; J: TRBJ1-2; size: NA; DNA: TGTGCCTGGAGTCGGGGGGGGACCCCTAGTGGCTACACCTTC; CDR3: CAWSRGGTPSGYTF
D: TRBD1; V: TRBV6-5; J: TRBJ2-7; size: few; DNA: TGTGCCAGCAGTACCCTGACAGGGTACTACGAGCAGTACTTC; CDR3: CASSTLTGYYEQYF
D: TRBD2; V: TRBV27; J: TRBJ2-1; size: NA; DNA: TGTGCCAGCAGTGGGGGGACTAGCGGGAGCTTTCACAATGAGCAGTTCTTC; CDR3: CASSGGTSGSFHNEQFF
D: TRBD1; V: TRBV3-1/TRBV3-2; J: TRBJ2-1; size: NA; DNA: TGTGCCAGCAGAGGGGGCGGACTGTACAATGAGCAGTTCTTC; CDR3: CASRGGGLYNEQFF
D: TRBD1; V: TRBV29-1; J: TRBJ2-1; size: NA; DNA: TGCAGCGTCGCCGGGACAGGACATGAGCAGTTCTTC; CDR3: CSVAGTGHEQFF
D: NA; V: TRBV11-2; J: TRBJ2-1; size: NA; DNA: TGTGCCAGCAGCTTAGATCGGGCTAGAATTGAGCAGTTCTTC; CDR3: CASSLDRARIEQFF
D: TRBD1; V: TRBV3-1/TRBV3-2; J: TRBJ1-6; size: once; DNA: TGTGCCAGCAGCCACTACCGGGACAGGGATTCACCCCTCCACTTT; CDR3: CASSHYRDRDSPLHF
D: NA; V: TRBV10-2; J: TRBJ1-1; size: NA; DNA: TGCGCCAGCAAGGTCAGCCAGAACACTGAAGCTTTCTTT; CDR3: CASKVSQNTEAFF
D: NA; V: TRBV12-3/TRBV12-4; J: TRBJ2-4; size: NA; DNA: TGTGCCAGCAGTTCAGGGGTGAGCATTCAGTACTTC; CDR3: CASSSGVSIQYF
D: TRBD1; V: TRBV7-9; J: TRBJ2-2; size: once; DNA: TGTGCCAGCGCCCGGACAGGGCCCACCGGGGAGCTGTTTTTT; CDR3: CASARTGPTGELFF
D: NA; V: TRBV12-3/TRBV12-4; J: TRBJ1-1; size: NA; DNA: TGTGCCACCATTTCCCCCTCCGAAGCTTTCTTT; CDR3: CATISPSEAFF
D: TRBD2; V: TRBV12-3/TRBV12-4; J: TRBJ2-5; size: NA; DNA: TGTGCCAGCAGCCCCCGGGGGGAAGCCCAGTACTTC; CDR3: CASSPRGEAQYF
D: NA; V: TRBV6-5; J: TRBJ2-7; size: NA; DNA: TGTGCCAGCAGTTCCCTGACAAAATTCTACGAGCAGTACTTC; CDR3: CASSSLTKFYEQYF
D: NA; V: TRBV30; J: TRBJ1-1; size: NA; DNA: TGTGCCTGGAGTGTTAGTTGGAACACTGAAGCTTTCTTT; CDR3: CAWSVSWNTEAFF
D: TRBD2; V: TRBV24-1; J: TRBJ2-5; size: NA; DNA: TGTGCCACCAGTGATTCCGGGACTAGCGGAGAGACCCAGTACTTC; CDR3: CATSDSGTSGETQYF
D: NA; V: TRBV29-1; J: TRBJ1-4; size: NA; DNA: TGCAGCGGAAGGGGTCCGGCTAATGAAAAACTGTTTTTT; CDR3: CSGRGPANEKLFF